This entry lists 24 T cell receptor beta chains sequenced from one sample in a study of cytomegalovirus exposure and HLA in healthy donors. Researchers ran the PCR with 60 Vbeta and 13 Jbeta primers. Here immunoSEQ multiplex PCR was the method, and the copy in TCRdb shows in-frame clones only, minus some. Counted here are roughly 130,000 clones, around three quarters occurring once; the ten biggest clones make up about 2.6%. Sequenced material: PBMCs. The receptors were gathered from a woman aged 55-69 years in good health and CMV-seropositive.

V is TRBV7-3 and J is TRBJ1-3; D gene uncertain. The CDR3 covers 15 residues. V lost 0 bases, J lost 2 bases, and 8 bases lay in between. Germline V gives CDR1 SGHTA, CDR2 FQGTGA. CDR3 nucleotides: TGTGCCAGCAGCTTAACGTCCGGGACTGGAAACACCATATATTTT. Amino acids: CASSLTSGTGNTIYF.

The chain links TRBV6-4 to TRBJ2-1; tentative D call: TRBD2 (7 bases). This CDR3 is built from 14 residues. Germline assignment: CDR1 MRHNA and CDR2 SNTAGT. V lost 3 bases, J lost 8 bases, and 14 bases lay in between. The CDR3 DNA is TGTGCCAGCAGTGAAAGGGGGGGCAGGGATGAGCAGTTCTTC. It is translated as CASSERGGRDEQFF.

V and J are TRBV21-1 and TRBJ2-3; the DNA was not used to check the table's D call, TRBD1. TRBV21-1 is described as a pseudogene. CDR3 length: 16 residues. In nucleotides, the CDR3 is TGTGCCAGCAGCAGCCGACAGGGGGACGCGAGCGATACGCAGTATTTT. Protein sequence: CASSSRQGDASDTQYF.

On this clone: One end of the junction is discordant with germline, which a read error may explain. The chain joins TRBV7-9 to TRBJ1-6; no reliable D call. There are 12 residues in the CDR3. Germline values: CDR1 SEHNR, CDR2 FQNEAQ (reference sequence). CDR3 protein: CSSSPPNSPLHF. CDR3 nucleotides: TGTTCCAGCAGCCCCCCGAATTCACCCCTCCACTTT.

CDR3 sequence (DNA): TGTGCCAGTAGTCTCTCGGACAGATTCCTGCAGCATTTT. This codes for CASSLSDRFLQHF. The chain has TRBV19 and TRBJ1-5; D might be TRBD1 (6 bases). Germline lookup yields CDR1 LNHDA and CDR2 SQIVND (reference sequence). CDR3 length equals 13 residues. The V gene lost 5 bases and the J gene lost 13 bases, with 18 bases spanning the gap.

The V call is TRBV19, the J call TRBJ1-6; 8 bases line up with TRBD1. Trimming cost V 4 bases and J 9 bases; bases outside gene matches: 8. The CDR3 has 15 amino acids. CDR1 and CDR2 from the germline V gene are LNHDA and SQIVND (reference sequence). The CDR3, as DNA: TGTGCCAGTAGTACGAGACAGGGGAGGATTTCACCCCTCCACTTT. Encoded protein: CASSTRQGRISPLHF.

This clone was seen once. The V gene is TRBV2, the J gene TRBJ1-1, with 7 bases identical to TRBD1. CDR3 length: 14 residues. The junction had 5 bases not matched to a gene; V was cut back by 6 bases and J by 1 base. CDR1 and CDR2 from the germline V gene are SNHLY and FYNNEI. The CDR3 is CASRLQGWNTEAFF. The CDR3 bases are TGTGCCAGCAGATTACAGGGGTGGAACACTGAAGCTTTCTTT.

The V gene is TRBV4-2, the J gene TRBJ1-2, with D possibly matching TRBD1 (5 bases). The CDR3 loop spans 14 amino acids. With 4 bases removed from V and 5 bases from J, the gap between germline ends came to 14 bases. Germline values: CDR1 LGHNA, CDR2 YNFKEQ. For the CDR3, the DNA is TGTGCCAGCAGCCCCGTCCAGGGCGGTTATGGCTACACCTTC. Its translation: CASSPVQGGYGYTF.

The V and J genes are TRBV15 and TRBJ1-5, with D hard to call. The V and J ends lost 0 bases and 0 bases respectively, with 6 bases between them. This CDR3 has 15 amino acids. CDR1 LNHNV and CDR2 YYDKDF come from the germline V gene (reference sequence). The CDR3 region has the DNA TGTGCCACCAGCAGAGAATCGTATAGCAATCAGCCCCAGCATTTT. It is translated as CATSRESYSNQPQHF.

This clone was counted a few times. The chain recombines TRBV5-1 with TRBJ1-6; TRBD1 aligns across 7 bases. V trimming: 5 bases; J trimming: 0 bases; junction bases outside the gene matches: 8. Germline CDR1 is SGHRS and CDR2 is YFSETQ. The CDR3 runs to 17 residues. The CDR3 loop reads CASSKEGGNSYNSPLHF. DNA for the CDR3: TGCGCCAGCAGTAAAGAAGGGGGCAACTCCTATAATTCACCCCTCCACTTT.

This clone was seen only a few times. The chain is built from TRBV19 and TRBJ1-1; D is perhaps TRBD1 (5 bases). The germline V and J ends were trimmed by 6 bases and 4 bases, with 18 bases remaining between them. The CDR3 is 15 amino acids. Germline CDR1 and CDR2: LNHDA and SQIVND (reference sequence). For the CDR3, the DNA is TGTGCCAGTAGCCGGACACCCCTTTGGTTCACTGAAGCTTTCTTT. Its translation is CASSRTPLWFTEAFF.

The chain recombines TRBV6-1 with TRBJ1-1; the match to TRBD1 covers 7 bases. Germline V lookup: CDR1 MNHNS, CDR2 SASEGT. The CDR3 consists of 14 residues. Trimming took 6 bases from V and 4 from J; bases not matched to a gene: 8. Here the CDR3 DNA reads TGTGCCAGCAGGGTAGGGGGCGAGGGCACTGAAGCTTTCTTT. Protein sequence: CASRVGGEGTEAFF.

The V and J genes are TRBV18 and TRBJ1-1; D is ambiguous. The length of the CDR3 is 11 residues. In germline, CDR1 is KGHSH, CDR2 LQKENI. V was shortened by 3 bases and J by 5 bases, with 4 bases between the two germline ends. DNA for the CDR3: TGTGCCAGCTCACCTTCTACTGAAGCTTTCTTT. Its protein is CASSPSTEAFF.

V and J are TRBV2 and TRBJ2-1; TRBD2 agrees at 11 bases. The CDR3 is 13 amino acids. In germline, CDR1 is SNHLY, CDR2 FYNNEI. V gave up 2 bases and J gave up 9 bases; unmatched junction bases: 0. CDR3 sequence: CASSETSGGEQFF. CDR3 sequence (DNA): TGTGCCAGCAGTGAAACTAGCGGGGGTGAGCAGTTCTTC.

This clone showed up just a few times. V usage is TRBV21-1 and J usage is TRBJ1-5. TRBV21-1 is labeled a pseudogene. CDR3 length: 15 residues. CDR3 DNA sequence: TGTGCCAGCAGCAAAGAAGGAGATAGCAATCAGCCCCAGCATTTT. Its protein product is CASSKEGDSNQPQHF.

The chain links TRBV7-2 to TRBJ2-3, with 8 bases matching TRBD2. CDR3 length: 16 residues. Germline values: CDR1 SGHTA, CDR2 FQGNSA. After removal of 6 bases from V and 1 base from J, the junction contained 9 bases not matched to a gene. The DNA for the CDR3 is TGTGCCAGCAGGAGCGGAGCGGGGGCCCGCACAGATACGCAGTATTTT. Its protein product is CASRSGAGARTDTQYF.

The V and J genes are TRBV29-1 and TRBJ1-1, with 12 bases that match TRBD1. Germline V gene sequence: CDR1 SQVTM, CDR2 ANQGSEA. V dropped 7 bases and J dropped 5; count of bases not matched to a gene: 8. The CDR3 contains 14 residues. In DNA, the CDR3 is TGCAGCGCCGGGACAGGGGGCGCGGGGACTGAAGCTTTCTTT. Its protein product is CSAGTGGAGTEAFF.

This sequence joins TRBV2 and TRBJ1-1; D not certain. CDR3 length: 13 amino acids. Trimming took 2 bases from V and 3 from J, leaving 7 bases between them. Looked up from germline, CDR1 is SNHLY and CDR2 is FYNNEI. The CDR3 spells CASSETRDTEAFF. CDR3 sequence (DNA): TGTGCCAGCAGTGAAACCCGCGACACTGAAGCTTTCTTT.

V gene TRBV21-1 combines with J gene TRBJ1-5; the table's D call TRBD1 went unverified against the DNA. TRBV21-1 is a pseudogene locus. This CDR3 comprises 11 residues. CDR3 DNA: TGTGCCCCGCAGGGGAATCAGCCCCAGCATTTT. Its translation is CAPQGNQPQHF.

This chain links TRBV6-5 with TRBJ1-5; the D is unclear. The germline V and J ends were trimmed by 5 bases and 3 bases, with 11 bases remaining between them. There are 14 residues in the CDR3. The germline gives CDR1 MNHEY, CDR2 SVGAGI. CDR3 DNA: TGTGCCAGCAGTCCCGGACTGCCCAATCAGCCCCAGCATTTT. It translates to CASSPGLPNQPQHF.

The V call is TRBV6-5, the J call TRBJ2-1, with TRBD1 identical over 8 bases. V was pared by 2 bases and J by 5 bases, with 5 bases of the junction left unmatched. The CDR3 covers 15 residues. Germline loops: CDR1 MNHEY, CDR2 SVGAGI. Written as DNA, the CDR3 is TGTGCCAGCAGTTACACTGGACAGGGTAACAATGAGCAGTTCTTC. Protein sequence: CASSYTGQGNNEQFF.

The sample holds a few counts of this clone. The chain carries TRBV10-3 and TRBJ1-3, with D possibly TRBD1 on 6 matching bases. The V gene lost 4 bases and the J gene lost 3 bases, with 16 bases spanning the gap. The CDR3 length is 16 residues. The germline gives CDR1 ENHRY, CDR2 SYGVKD. Written as DNA, the CDR3 is TGTGCCATCAGTGTTGGGACATCGGCCGATGGAAACACCATATATTTT. Its protein is CAISVGTSADGNTIYF.

The rearrangement joins TRBV10-1 to TRBJ2-2; 8 bases match TRBD2. Germline CDR1 and CDR2: WNHNN and SYGVQD (reference sequence). Trimming took 3 bases from V and 6 from J; bases not matched to a gene: 9. There are 16 residues in the CDR3. CDR3 protein: CASSDIGTRVSGELFF. For the CDR3, the DNA is TGCGCCAGCAGTGATATTGGGACTAGGGTCTCCGGGGAGCTGTTTTTT.

This clone has just one count. The chain recombines TRBV5-8 with TRBJ1-2; 10 bases agree with TRBD1. This CDR3 has 16 amino acids. CDR1 is SGHTS and CDR2 is YDEGEE in the germline V gene. V lost 4 bases and J lost 5; bases outside the gene matches: 11. The chain's CDR3 is CASSLRRDRGNYGYTF. The CDR3 region has the DNA TGTGCCAGCAGCCTTCGGCGGGACAGGGGTAATTATGGCTACACCTTC.